This entry features one T cell receptor (beta chain) sequence. The target antigen is unknown. Only in-frame clones appear in the TCRdb table, and some are missing; sequencing was by immunoSEQ multiplex PCR. The table shows about 78,000 clones, with more than 75% occurring only once. Alongside CTLA-4 blockade with ipilimumab, patients with chemo-refractory metastatic non-small-cell lung cancer received focal radiation. The data were taken from a study of radiotherapy plus CTLA-4 blockade in lung cancer. Study information: Objective response rate was around 20%; disease control rate, 25% to 35%. General observations from the study: Early clone dynamics of blood T cells, plus interferon-beta, reportedly predicted response best. Peripheral blood showed expansion of tumor-derived TCR clones after radiotherapy and ipilimumab.

V dropped 1 base and J dropped 2 bases, with 10 bases sitting between them. In germline, CDR1 is SGDLS, CDR2 YYNGEE. This CDR3 is 15 amino acids long. The sample in question was peripheral blood, obtained from a patient treated with radiotherapy plus ipilimumab. The TCR sequence derives from a human donor with non-small cell lung cancer who had a partial response to radiotherapy plus ipilimumab. The rearrangement links TRBV9 to TRBJ2-1; possibly TRBD2 for D (6 bases). The CDR3 region has the DNA TGTGCCAGCAGCGTAACGGGAGCAACCTACAATGAGCAGTTCTTC. This gives the protein CASSVTGATYNEQFF.